The source of this TCR beta chain is a study of cytomegalovirus exposure and HLA in healthy donors listed by TCRdb under 2017. Context from the whole study: In an earlier analysis of roughly 590 of the donors, approximately 260 Gb of sequence data and approximately 100 million unique TCR beta sequences from 150 million to 200 million T cells were reported. In an earlier analysis of several hundred of the donors, high-throughput TCR beta sequencing was used to judge whether each TCR beta V gene segment behaved as functional or pseudogenic. In a later genetic analysis, genome-wide SNP genotypes for 398 of the 666 donors were used, and that subset was treated as a discovery cohort. The aim of the study was to test whether cataloging public T cell receptors could identify signatures of past pathogen exposure. The later analysis used no new phenotypic data to find candidate immune exposures, relying instead on TCR beta sequences and their occurrence across donors. The number of donors typed differed by locus, with 629-630 for A, B, C, DRB1 and DQB1, more than 500 for DQA1, about 610 for DPA1, and roughly 450 for DPB1. Along with the roughly 610-subject first cohort, a separate validation cohort of over a hundred different subjects was used. A later analysis re-analyzed previously published TCR beta repertoires from 600 to 850 donors and added high-resolution HLA genotyping to study TCR occurrence patterns. Among 350 to 400 genotyped donors of the cohort, an average of approximately 240,000 unique TCR beta nucleotide sequences were sequenced per donor, roughly 18% of them non-productive. Alongside the repertoire data, information on donor age, sex, ethnicity and CMV serostatus was compiled. High-throughput TCR immunosequencing, statistical association of individual TCRs with disease status, and machine learning were combined to predict cytomegalovirus infection status. HLA typing included class I and class II loci at four-digit resolution. Every repertoire in the discovery cohort had been generated on one and the same sequencing platform. Because of strong linkage in the cohort, four or five DR-DQ haplotypes were treated as single units for association and clustering. Of the roughly 400 genotyped donors, about 84% fell in the genetic ancestry cluster associated with self-reported Caucasian donors. The study used immunosequencing to profile the T cell repertoires of 670 or so subjects and linked those repertoires to cytomegalovirus serostatus. About 330 gigabases of sequencing data and around 80 million unique TCR sequences made up an early release that covered roughly 670 HLA-typed donors.

To prepare the library, the immunoSEQ multiplex PCR assay was applied. A mixture of 60 forward primers for TCR Vbeta segments and 13 reverse primers for TCR Jbeta segments was used in the multiplex PCR. The CDR3 region of rearranged TCR beta genes was amplified from genomic DNA with a multiplex PCR assay. Amplified TCR beta libraries were sequenced as 87-base-pair reads on the Illumina HiSeq System. Processing in the source paper ran as follows. In a later analysis, 77 million or so unique TCR beta chains were counted across the 500 to 700 repertoires, and roughly 10 million of these chains were shared by at least two donors. To remove PCR and sequencing errors, raw reads were error-corrected and collapsed into unique sequences using a nearest-neighbor algorithm that merged closely related sequences. Alignment of CDR3 sequences to IMGT reference sequences was used to assign V, D and J gene segments. Each retained sequence needed at least a six-nucleotide match to both a V gene segment and a J gene segment. A rearrangement counted as productive if the CDR3 had no stop codons and remained in frame with V and J, and every other rearrangement counted as non-productive. CDR3 was defined according to IMGT convention as the region running from the second conserved V-encoded cysteine to the conserved J-encoded phenylalanine. In an earlier analysis of 550 to 650 of the donors, sequences lacking an unambiguous match to a single V gene segment were excluded. An earlier analysis of some 610 of the donors called V segments functional above 56.7% productive rearrangements and segregating when the between-donor standard deviation exceeded 5%. A statistical classification framework was developed to diagnose cytomegalovirus status using the catalog of TCR beta chain sequences. In a later analysis, V and J genes were assigned by comparing TCR nucleotide sequences against IMGT/GENE-DB human TR gene sequences. In a later analysis, CDR3 sequences and most-parsimonious VDJ recombination scenarios were assigned using the TCRdist pipeline. In a later analysis, every TCR beta chain was defined by the combination of its CDR3 amino acid sequence and its V-gene family, and reads without a unique V-gene family were dropped. To address suspected cross-contamination and a sequencing artifact, a later analysis removed several hundred highly shared, low-generation-probability nucleotide sequences. In a later analysis, a clonal expansion index for each public chain was calculated from normalized within-repertoire ranks of inferred template counts. A later analysis computed generation probabilities with a VDJ recombination model fitted to out-of-frame rearrangements, and checked the results against IGoR. In a later analysis, TCR-TCR, TCR-HLA and TCR-CMV co-occurrence was scored with hypergeometric tests, and a repertoire-size bias correction was applied to TCR pairs. False discovery rates were estimated in a later analysis by permuting HLA or CMV assignments 20 times. In a later analysis, co-occurring TCRs were grouped using DBSCAN, and TCRdist sequence similarity was added for clustering within HLA-allele-positive subsets. Repertoires with fewer than 30,000 or more than 120,000 public chains, plus five repertoires with anomalous nucleotide sharing, were excluded from co-occurrence clustering. TCRdb limited this immuneACCESS table to in-frame rearrangements with V and J called. A share of clones is missing; checked studies link under half to unresolved V genes, and the rest is unexplained. The V and J calls and the clone size are those of that table, but D and trimming were determined from the DNA. The sample table on file contains 130,000 or so clones. Together, the top ten hold 1.5% to 2% of the sample.

There are 14 amino acids in the CDR3, from cysteine to phenylalanine inclusive. The retained sequence is limited to the CDR3, 42 bases, with the frame set at the first base. V is pared back by 3 bases and J by 5 bases, with 13 bases lying between the germline termini. Via the germline V gene (reference sequence), CDR1 is SEHNR and CDR2 FQNEAQ. Regarding this clone: Its antigen is still unknown.

The cohort was made up of approximately 670 healthy bone marrow donors. Cohort members were all nominally healthy when sampled, although unrecorded immune exposures were likely present. The donor was CMV seropositive and belonged to the group of more than 250 seropositive cohort members. A peripheral blood sample was collected from each donor, and TCR beta sequencing was performed on peripheral blood mononuclear cells. The Qiagen DNeasy Blood Extraction Kit was used to extract genomic DNA from the blood cell samples. Points the paper makes about the study in general: A later analysis found that TCR association rates varied across HLA loci, with DRB1 alleles showing the most associated TCRs and HLA-C alleles the fewest. The cohort was sequenced for TCR beta chains only, and without alpha or paired-chain data the features that could be detected were limited. Three of the identified cytomegalovirus-associated TCR beta chains were confirmed in vitro to be specific for cytomegalovirus antigens. In a later analysis, most CMV-associated TCR beta chains were found to appear HLA-restricted, with HLA associations seemingly driven largely by CMV exposure. A later analysis found that HLA-associated TCR beta chains were more clonally expanded and had lower generation probabilities than equally common non-associated chains. Linkage disequilibrium might explain the correlated functional status among segregating V segments, but an unknown experimental factor could not be excluded. According to the authors, the approach could potentially be generalized to other disease states and immunological phenotypes. Strong co-occurrence of HLA alleles, especially DR and DQ, made assigning TCR associations to individual alleles difficult. In both the original and validation cohorts, the classifier was reported to diagnose cytomegalovirus status with high specificity and sensitivity. According to a later analysis, parvovirus B19, influenza, CMV and Epstein-Barr virus appeared linked to several top co-occurrence clusters. The study gave a list of 150 to 200 TCR beta chains associated with cytomegalovirus. Across donors, most TCR sequences were observed very rarely, whereas some public TCRs were present in many individuals. For the cohort, immune exposure information was limited to CMV serostatus. A later genetic analysis reported fewer N-insertions in productive TCRs among donors in an Asian-associated ancestry cluster than the roughly 690-donor mean. A further reported finding was that TCR beta sequences accurately predicted the HLA-A and HLA-B alleles for most subjects in the first cohort. An association between a missense DCLRE1C variant and V-gene and J-gene trimming of TCR beta chains was found in a later genetic analysis and replicated in an independent cohort. In an earlier analysis of more than 450 of the donors, most TCR beta V segments were observed in productive rearrangements about 90% or about 30% of the time, broadly matching IMGT annotations. Because counts were too low, 15 to 20 rarely observed V segments, including chromosome 9 orphons, were excluded from the earlier analysis of fewer than 650 of the donors. Some IMGT-functional V segments, including TRBV6-2 and TRBV6-3, could not be distinguished by the 87-base-pair reads and were therefore excluded. Roughly uniform sequencing depth across donors was assumed in presence/absence analyses, although this assumption may not hold. HLA typing was unavailable for some donors at each locus, so association tests used only the typed subset. At a false discovery rate of 0.05, a later analysis linked about 17,000 TCR beta sequences to specific HLA alleles. A cluster of highly shared sequence variants was judged likely to be a technical artifact of the sequencing pipeline.

Input material: PBMCs. The V and J segments used are TRBV7-9 and TRBJ1-1, with TRBD1 tentatively as D gene (6 bases match). This receptor was taken from a woman in her forties in good health and CMV-seropositive. The sequenced DNA is TGTGCCAGCAGCTTGGACAGCTTCGGGACTGAAGCTTTCTTT. Translated, it reads CASSLDSFGTEAFF.